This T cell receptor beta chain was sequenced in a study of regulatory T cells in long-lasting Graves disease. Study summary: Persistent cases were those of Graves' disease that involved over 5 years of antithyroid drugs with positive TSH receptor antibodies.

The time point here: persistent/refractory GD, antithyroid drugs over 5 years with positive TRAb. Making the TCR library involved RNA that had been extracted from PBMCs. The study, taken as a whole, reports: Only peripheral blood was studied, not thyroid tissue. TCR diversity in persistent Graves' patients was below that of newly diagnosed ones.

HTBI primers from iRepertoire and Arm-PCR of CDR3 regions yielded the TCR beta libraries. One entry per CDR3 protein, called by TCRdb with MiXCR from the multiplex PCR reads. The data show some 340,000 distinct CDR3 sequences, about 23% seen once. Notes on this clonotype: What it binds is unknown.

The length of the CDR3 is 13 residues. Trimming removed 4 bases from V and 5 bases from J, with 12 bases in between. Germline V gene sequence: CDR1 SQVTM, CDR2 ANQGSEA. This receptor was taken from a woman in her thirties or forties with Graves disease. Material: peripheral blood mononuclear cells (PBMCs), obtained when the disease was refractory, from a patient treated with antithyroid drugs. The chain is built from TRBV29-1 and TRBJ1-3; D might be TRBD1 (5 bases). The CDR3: CSVAAGRRNTIYF. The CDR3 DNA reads TGCAGCGTTGCTGCAGGGCGGCGAAACACCATATATTTT.